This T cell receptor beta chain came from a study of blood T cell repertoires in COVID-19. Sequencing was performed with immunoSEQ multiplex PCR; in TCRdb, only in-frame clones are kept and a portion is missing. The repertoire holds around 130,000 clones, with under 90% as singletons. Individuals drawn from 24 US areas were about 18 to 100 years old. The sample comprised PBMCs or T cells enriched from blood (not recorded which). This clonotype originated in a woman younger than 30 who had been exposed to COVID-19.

This CDR3 reads CASSLEAGGSNQPQHF. CDR3 sequence (DNA): TGTGCCAGCAGCTTAGAAGCGGGAGGGAGCAATCAGCCCCAGCATTTT. This sequence joins TRBV7-6 and TRBJ1-5; D not resolved. CDR1 and CDR2 (germline): SGHVS, FNYEAQ. CDR3 size: 16 residues. V was shortened by 1 base and J by 1 base, with 11 bases between the two germline ends.